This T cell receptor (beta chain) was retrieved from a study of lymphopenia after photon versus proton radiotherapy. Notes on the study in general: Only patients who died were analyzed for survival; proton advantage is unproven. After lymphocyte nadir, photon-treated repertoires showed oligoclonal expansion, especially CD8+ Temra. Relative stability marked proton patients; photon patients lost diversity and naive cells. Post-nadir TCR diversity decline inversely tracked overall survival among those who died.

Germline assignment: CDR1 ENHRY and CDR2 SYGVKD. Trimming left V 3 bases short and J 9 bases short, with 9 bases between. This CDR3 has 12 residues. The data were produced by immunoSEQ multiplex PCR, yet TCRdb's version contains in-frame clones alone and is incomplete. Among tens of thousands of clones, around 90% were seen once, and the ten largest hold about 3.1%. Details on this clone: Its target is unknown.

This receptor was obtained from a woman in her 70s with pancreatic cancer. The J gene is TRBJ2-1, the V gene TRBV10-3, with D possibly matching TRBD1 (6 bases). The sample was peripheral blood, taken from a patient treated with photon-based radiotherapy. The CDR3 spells CAISDRGSEQFF. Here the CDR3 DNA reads TGTGCCATCAGTGATAGGGGGAGTGAGCAGTTCTTC.